These 31 T cell receptor beta chains share one sample of origin, sequenced in a study of PD-L1 blockade in urothelial cancer. The time point was: pretreatment peripheral blood. The data were produced by immunoSEQ multiplex PCR, yet TCRdb's version contains in-frame clones alone and is incomplete. This sample has about 51,000 clones, with about 82% found just once. The sample was PBMCs, taken around atezolizumab (anti-PD-L1) treatment. The receptors stem from a man aged 55-75 years with urothelial cancer.

This clone was detected only a few times. V gene TRBV6-6 combines with J gene TRBJ2-1, with D maybe TRBD1 (6 bases). This CDR3 is 16 amino acids long. V shed 0 bases and J shed 1 base, with 10 bases lying between them. CDR1 is MNHNY, CDR2 SVGAGI, per germline (reference sequence). The chain's CDR3 is CASSYSTGFSYNEQFF. For the CDR3, the DNA is TGTGCCAGCAGTTACTCCACAGGGTTTTCCTACAATGAGCAGTTCTTC.

Written as DNA, the CDR3 is TGTGCCAGCAGCTTACACCCGGGACTAGCGGAGTGGTACTTC. Translated: CASSLHPGLAEWYF. The gene calls are TRBV5-4 and TRBJ2-5, with 11 bases aligning to TRBD2. This CDR3 spans 14 amino acids. V shed 2 bases and J 13 bases; nucleotides not matched to a gene: 10. Germline CDR1 and CDR2: SGHNT and YYREEE (reference sequence).

The V call is TRBV6-1, the J call TRBJ1-2; D perhaps matches TRBD1 (5 bases). CDR3 size: 16 residues. Germline V gene lookup returns CDR1 MNHNS and CDR2 SASEGT. V was clipped by 4 bases and J by 8 bases, with 23 bases between them. CDR3 DNA sequence: TGTGCCAGCAGTGCCCAACCCCCCGGGACTGAGAAAGGCTACACCTTC. Residues: CASSAQPPGTEKGYTF.

The chain joins TRBV6-5 to TRBJ1-1, with TRBD1 as a possible D gene (5 bases). Germline V CDR1 and CDR2: MNHEY, SVGAGI. Trimming shortened V by 6 bases and J by 11 bases, and 19 bases separated the two germline ends. The CDR3 length is 13 residues. CDR3: CASRGPEGYVAFF. CDR3 DNA: TGTGCCAGCAGGGGTCCGGAGGGGTACGTGGCTTTCTTT.

The chain carries TRBV9 and TRBJ2-1, with 7 bases fitting TRBD1. The germline gives CDR1 SGDLS, CDR2 YYNGEE. The J segment lost 1 base and the V segment lost 4 bases, leaving 20 bases of the junction unmatched. The CDR3 length is 20 residues. The CDR3 loop reads CASSTSGQALPNYSYNEQFF. CDR3 nucleotide sequence: TGTGCCAGCAGCACAAGCGGACAGGCGTTACCTAATTATTCCTACAATGAGCAGTTCTTC.

The chain employs TRBV7-8 and TRBJ2-7; the match to TRBD2 covers 8 bases. With V trimmed by 1 base and J by 4 bases, 6 bases remained unmatched. CDR3 length equals 15 residues. Germline-derived CDR1 and CDR2 are SGHVS and FQNEAQ. Here the CDR3 DNA reads TGTGCCAGCAGCTTAGGACTAGCGAGGGAGTACGAGCAGTACTTC. It codes for CASSLGLAREYEQYF.

This sequence joins TRBV4-2 and TRBJ1-3, with D possibly TRBD1 on 6 matching bases. This CDR3 contains 20 residues. The germline V gene encodes CDR1 LGHNA and CDR2 YNFKEQ. Deletions cut 0 bases from V and 0 bases from J, with 21 bases between. CDR3 sequence: CASSQEVLGARISSGNTIYF. DNA of the CDR3: TGTGCCAGCAGCCAAGAGGTCCTGGGGGCGAGGATCAGCTCTGGAAACACCATATATTTT.

The rearrangement joins TRBV10-3 to TRBJ2-1; 14 nucleotides line up with TRBD2. Germline CDR1 reads ENHRY; CDR2 reads SYGVKD. The ends lost 5 bases at V and 10 bases at J; junction bases unmatched: 7. The CDR3 length is 15 residues. The chain's CDR3 is CAISSTSGGAWEQFF. CDR3 coding DNA: TGTGCCATCAGTTCGACTAGCGGGGGGGCTTGGGAGCAGTTCTTC.

The CDR3 loop reads CASSSGILDDEQYF. CDR3 coding DNA: TGTGCCAGCAGCAGCGGGATCCTCGATGACGAGCAGTACTTC. The chain joins TRBV7-8 to TRBJ2-7; 7 nucleotides match TRBD2. Germline V CDR1 and CDR2: SGHVS, FQNEAQ. CDR3 length: 14 residues. Trimming at V came to 5 bases and at J to 5 bases, leaving 9 bases not matched to a gene. Looking up the rest from reference TRBV7-8 and TRBJ2-7 gives the full variable domain: GAGVSQSPRYKVAKRGQDVALRCDPISGHVSLFWYQQALGQGPEFLTYFQNEAQLDKSGLPSDRFFAERPEGSVSTLKIQRTQQEDSAVYLCASSSGILDDEQYFGPGTRLTVT.

This sequence joins TRBV16 and TRBJ1-3; D remains unclear. The CDR3 sequence is 15 residues long. Trimming stripped 1 base from V and 0 bases from J, with 7 bases between. In germline, CDR1 is KGHSY, CDR2 FQNENV. Here the CDR3 reads CASSQLATSGNTIYF. DNA for the CDR3: TGTGCCAGCAGCCAATTGGCCACCTCTGGAAACACCATATATTTT.

The J gene is TRBJ2-1, the V gene TRBV27; 10 bases are a match to TRBD2. The CDR3 is made up of 17 amino acids. V gave up 3 bases and J gave up 4 bases; unmatched junction bases: 9. CDR1 is MNHEY and CDR2 is SMNVEV in the germline V gene (reference sequence). Here the CDR3 DNA reads TGTGCCAGCAGTTTTCTCACTAGCGGGATGACGTACAATGAGCAGTTCTTC. It translates to CASSFLTSGMTYNEQFF.

The chain joins TRBV10-3 to TRBJ1-5; 7 bases agree with TRBD1. The CDR3 consists of 16 residues. The germline CDR1 and CDR2 sequences are ENHRY and SYGVKD. V gave up 3 bases and J gave up 0 bases; unmatched junction bases: 5. This chain's CDR3 is CAISDPDRVSNQPQHF. DNA for the CDR3: TGTGCCATCAGTGATCCCGACAGGGTTAGCAATCAGCCCCAGCATTTT.

This chain links TRBV27 with TRBJ1-5; 10 bases agree with TRBD1. Trimming took 5 bases from V and 1 from J; bases not matched to a gene: 5. The CDR3 sequence is 16 residues long. Germline assignment: CDR1 MNHEY and CDR2 SMNVEV (reference sequence). CDR3 protein: CASSPRGQGSNQPQHF. CDR3 DNA sequence: TGTGCCAGCAGTCCGCGGGGACAGGGGAGCAATCAGCCCCAGCATTTT.

The J gene is TRBJ1-5, the V gene TRBV30; 7 positions agree with TRBD1. Germline values: CDR1 GTSNPN, CDR2 SVGIG (reference sequence). Losses at the gene ends were 1 base for V and 5 bases for J; bases not matched to a gene: 8. The CDR3 sequence is 15 residues long. The CDR3 DNA is TGTGCCTGGAGTGCGGGACTCGGGACAGATCAGCCCCAGCATTTT. It translates to CAWSAGLGTDQPQHF. Full variable domain (missing parts from reference TRBV30 and TRBJ1-5): SQTIHQWPATLVQPVGSPLSLECTVEGTSNPNLYWYRQAAGRGLQLLFYSVGIGQISSEVPQNLSASRPQDRQFILSSKKLLLSDSGFYLCAWSAGLGTDQPQHFGDGTRLSIL.

This chain connects TRBV2 to TRBJ2-3; 8 bases are shared with TRBD1. The CDR3 extends over 15 amino acids. J lost 3 bases, V lost 7 bases, and 9 bases had no gene match. Germline V lookup: CDR1 SNHLY, CDR2 FYNNEI. CDR3 amino acids: CASTWGQADTDTQYF. In nucleotides, the CDR3 is TGTGCCAGCACCTGGGGACAGGCAGATACAGATACGCAGTATTTT. Combining the CDR3 with reference TRBV2 and TRBJ2-3 gives the whole variable domain EPEVTQTPSHQVTQMGQEVILRCVPISNHLYFYWYRQILGQKVEFLVSFYNNEISEKSEIFDDQFSVERPDGSNFTLKIRSTKLEDSAMYFCASTWGQADTDTQYFGPGTRLTVL.

V gene TRBV7-9 combines with J gene TRBJ1-1; 7 bases align to TRBD1. V shed 6 bases and J 10 bases; nucleotides not matched to a gene: 14. The germline gives CDR1 SEHNR, CDR2 FQNEAQ (reference sequence). The length of the CDR3 is 14 residues. The CDR3 reads CASSQTSTGYGAFF. CDR3 in DNA: TGTGCCAGCAGTCAGACCTCGACAGGGTATGGAGCTTTCTTT. The complete variable domain, with remaining parts taken from reference TRBV7-9 and TRBJ1-1, reads DTGVSQNPRHKITKRGQNVTFRCDPISEHNRLYWYRQTLGQGPEFLTYFQNEAQLEKSRLLSDRFSAERPKGSFSTLEIQRTEQGDSAMYLCASSQTSTGYGAFFGQGTRLTVV.

The V gene is TRBV9, the J gene TRBJ1-2; D unresolved. Trimming pared 0 bases from V and 9 bases from J, leaving 15 bases between. The V gene's germline CDR1 is SGDLS and CDR2 YYNGEE. The CDR3 covers 14 residues. The CDR3 region is CASSVDGGDRSYTF. The DNA for the CDR3 is TGTGCCAGCAGCGTAGATGGAGGAGATCGCAGCTACACCTTC. Complete variable domain (other parts from reference TRBV9 and TRBJ1-2): DSGVTQTPKHLITATGQRVTLRCSPRSGDLSVYWYQQSLDQGLQFLIQYYNGEERAKGNILERFSAQQFPDLHSELNLSSLELGDSALYFCASSVDGGDRSYTFGSGTRLTVV.

This clone is a singleton in its sample. The chain is built from TRBV7-2 and TRBJ1-4; no firm D call. Germline lookup yields CDR1 SGHTA and CDR2 FQGNSA. The V end lost 5 bases, the J end lost 0 bases, and 13 bases lay between the germline ends. This CDR3 spans 16 amino acids. As DNA, the CDR3 is TGTGCCAGCAGCGGCGGAAGATTTGCAACTAATGAAAAACTGTTTTTT. This sequence encodes CASSGGRFATNEKLFF.

J is TRBJ2-7 and V is TRBV7-2, with TRBD1 identical over 7 bases. The V gene end was trimmed by 3 bases and the J gene end by 1 base; junction bases not matched to a gene: 3. Germline V gene sequence: CDR1 SGHTA, CDR2 FQGNSA. This CDR3 comprises 14 residues. In nucleotides, the CDR3 is TGTGCCAGCAGCTTTTCAGGGGGTTCCTACGAGCAGTACTTC. This codes for CASSFSGGSYEQYF.

This clone has just a few counts. The CDR3 nucleotides read TGCGCCAGCAAATTCCTCTTGAGCGGGGGCCTCACAGATACGCAGTATTTT. Translation gives CASKFLLSGGLTDTQYF. The chain combines TRBV5-1 with TRBJ2-3, with 8 bases matching TRBD2. This CDR3 contains 17 residues. V dropped 6 bases and J dropped 2; count of bases not matched to a gene: 14. Germline CDR1 reads SGHRS; CDR2 reads YFSETQ.

The J gene is TRBJ1-1, the V gene TRBV4-1; 7 bases align to TRBD1. The CDR3 has 15 residues. J gave up 5 bases and V 0 bases, and 6 bases lay outside the gene matches. From germline, CDR1 is MGHRA and CDR2 YSYEKL. CDR3 DNA sequence: TGCGCCAGCAGCCAAGAAGTAACAGGGGAAACTGAAGCTTTCTTT. Its translation is CASSQEVTGETEAFF.

The chain combines TRBV7-9 with TRBJ1-4, with D possibly being TRBD1 (6 bases). V lost 5 bases to trimming and J lost 3 bases, with 19 bases between them. The CDR3 totals 17 residues. Germline V lookup: CDR1 SEHNR, CDR2 FQNEAQ (reference sequence). The CDR3: CASSRGTQGLSNEKLFF. The DNA of the CDR3 is TGTGCCAGCAGCCGAGGAACCCAGGGGCTGTCTAATGAAAAACTGTTTTTT.

The CDR3 DNA sequence: TGTGCCAGCAGCGTAGATGGGGGGTCCTCCTACGAGCAGTACTTC. Its protein product is CASSVDGGSSYEQYF. V gene TRBV9 combines with J gene TRBJ2-7; the D gene is possibly TRBD2 (6 bases). The CDR3 is made up of 15 amino acids. Germline lookup yields CDR1 SGDLS and CDR2 YYNGEE. V lost 0 bases, J lost 0 bases, and 10 bases lay in between.

The chain uses TRBV6-5 and TRBJ1-5, with D perhaps TRBD1 (5 bases). This CDR3 is built from 15 residues. Germline V CDR1 and CDR2: MNHEY, SVGAGI. Between the trimmed V and J ends, which lost 2 bases and 0 bases, there was a span of 8 bases. The CDR3 bases are TGTGCCAGCAGTTACGGGGGGATTAGCAATCAGCCCCAGCATTTT. Amino acids: CASSYGGISNQPQHF.

The chain employs TRBV6-5 and TRBJ1-5; a weak D match, TRBD1 (6 bases). Germline V CDR1 and CDR2: MNHEY, SVGAGI. The CDR3 runs 14 residues. V gave up 6 bases and J gave up 4 bases, with 13 bases separating them. The CDR3, as DNA: TGTGCCAGCAGGGACAGCGCAAAAAATCAGCCCCAGCATTTT. Translation gives CASRDSAKNQPQHF.

The chain employs TRBV6-4 and TRBJ2-1; tentatively, D is TRBD2 (6 bases). This CDR3 region has 14 residues. CDR1 and CDR2 (germline): MRHNA, SNTAGT. The germline V and J ends were trimmed by 4 bases and 0 bases, with 7 bases remaining between them. CDR3 sequence reads: CASSAGDSYNEQFF. The DNA for the CDR3 is TGTGCCAGCAGTGCGGGGGACTCCTACAATGAGCAGTTCTTC.

V is TRBV19 and J is TRBJ2-1; D perhaps matches TRBD1 (6 bases). This CDR3 comprises 16 residues. Trimming cost V 5 bases and J 2 bases, with 16 bases left between them. CDR1 and CDR2 from the germline V gene are LNHDA and SQIVND (reference sequence). The CDR3 sequence is CASSHGTNQPYNEQFF. The CDR3 DNA sequence: TGTGCCAGTAGTCACGGGACAAACCAACCCTACAATGAGCAGTTCTTC.

The chain links TRBV29-1 to TRBJ2-1, with D perhaps TRBD1 (5 bases). This CDR3 contains 13 residues. CDR1 and CDR2 from the germline V gene are SQVTM and ANQGSEA. The CDR3 region has the DNA TGCACCGCTGGGCTAGGGGTCCCGCCGGGGCAGTTCTTC. It is translated as CTAGLGVPPGQFF.

This CDR3 reads CASSKNRENQPQHF. The DNA for the CDR3 is TGTGCCAGCAGTAAAAACAGGGAAAATCAGCCCCAGCATTTT. V is TRBV6-1 and J is TRBJ1-5; a possible D gene is TRBD1 (6 bases). Germline V gene sequence: CDR1 MNHNS, CDR2 SASEGT. This CDR3 comprises 14 residues. The V gene lost 5 bases and the J gene lost 4 bases, with 12 bases spanning the gap.

This chain joins TRBV11-2 and TRBJ1-2; 8 nucleotides line up with TRBD1. The germline gives CDR1 SGHAT, CDR2 FQNNGV. The CDR3 has 18 amino acids. The J segment lost 1 base and the V segment lost 1 base, leaving 11 bases of the junction unmatched. CDR3 nucleotides: TGTGCCAGCAGCTTAGGCCCCGTGGACAGGGAGGGTAACTATGGCTACACCTTC. Protein product: CASSLGPVDREGNYGYTF.

V and J are TRBV7-3 and TRBJ2-1; TRBD2 aligns across 8 bases. V lost 1 base, J lost 0 bases, and 2 bases stayed unmatched. The CDR3 extends over 16 amino acids. From germline, CDR1 is SGHTA and CDR2 FQGTGA. This CDR3 reads CASSLRRGDSYNEQFF. CDR3 bases: TGTGCCAGCAGCTTAAGGCGGGGGGACTCCTACAATGAGCAGTTCTTC.